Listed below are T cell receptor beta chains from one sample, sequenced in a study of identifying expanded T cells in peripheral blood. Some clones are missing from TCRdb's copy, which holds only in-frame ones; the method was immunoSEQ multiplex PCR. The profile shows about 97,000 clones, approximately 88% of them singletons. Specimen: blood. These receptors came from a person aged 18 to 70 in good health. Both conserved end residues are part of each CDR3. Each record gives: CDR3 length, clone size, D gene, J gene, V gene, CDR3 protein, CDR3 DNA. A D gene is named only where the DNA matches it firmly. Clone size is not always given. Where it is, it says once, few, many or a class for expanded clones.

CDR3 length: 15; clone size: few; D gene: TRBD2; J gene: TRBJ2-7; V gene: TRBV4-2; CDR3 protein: CASSQDRGGAAEQYF; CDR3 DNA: TGTGCCAGCAGCCAAGATCGGGGGGGGGCCGCCGAGCAGTACTTC
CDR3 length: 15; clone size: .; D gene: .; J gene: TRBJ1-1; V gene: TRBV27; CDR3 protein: CASSRVRVLNTEAFF; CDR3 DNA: TGTGCCAGCAGTCGTGTCAGGGTGTTAAACACTGAAGCTTTCTTT
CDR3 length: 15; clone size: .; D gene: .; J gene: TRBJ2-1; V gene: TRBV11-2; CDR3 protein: CASRTHRDLYNEQFF; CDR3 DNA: TGTGCCAGCAGGACACACCGGGACCTCTACAATGAGCAGTTCTTC
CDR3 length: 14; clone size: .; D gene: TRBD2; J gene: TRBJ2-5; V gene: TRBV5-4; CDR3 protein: CASTTGGLVETQYF; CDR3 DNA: TGTGCCAGCACCACGGGGGGGCTGGTGGAGACCCAGTACTTC
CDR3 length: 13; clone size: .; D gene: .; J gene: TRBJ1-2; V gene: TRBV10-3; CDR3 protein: CAISGQGYYGYTF; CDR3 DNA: TGTGCCATCAGTGGTCAAGGGTACTATGGCTACACCTTC
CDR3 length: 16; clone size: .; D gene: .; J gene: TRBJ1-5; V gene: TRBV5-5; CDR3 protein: CASSISMDRLLGPQHF; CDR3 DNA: TGTGCCAGCAGCATTTCCATGGACAGACTTCTAGGGCCCCAGCATTTT
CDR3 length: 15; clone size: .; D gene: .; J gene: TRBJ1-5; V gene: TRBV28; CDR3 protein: CASSSGRIPNQPQHF; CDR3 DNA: TGTGCCAGCAGTTCGGGACGGATACCCAATCAGCCCCAGCATTTT
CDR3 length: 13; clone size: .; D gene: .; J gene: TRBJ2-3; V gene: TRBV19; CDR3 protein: CASSIARADTQYF; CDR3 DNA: TGTGCCAGTAGTATAGCCAGGGCGGATACGCAGTATTTT
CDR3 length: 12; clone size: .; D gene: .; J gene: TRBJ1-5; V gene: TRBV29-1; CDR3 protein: CSVGRVGQPQHF; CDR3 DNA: TGCAGCGTGGGGAGGGTTGGTCAGCCCCAGCATTTT
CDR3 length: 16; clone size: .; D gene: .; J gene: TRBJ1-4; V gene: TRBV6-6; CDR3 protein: CASSYPGGTGTEKLFF; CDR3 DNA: TGTGCCAGCAGTTACCCCGGGGGTACAGGAACCGAAAAACTGTTTTTT
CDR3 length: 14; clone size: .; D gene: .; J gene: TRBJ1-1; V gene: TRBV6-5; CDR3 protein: CASSTTVRGTEAFF; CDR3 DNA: TGTGCCAGCAGTACGACAGTCCGGGGGACTGAAGCTTTCTTT
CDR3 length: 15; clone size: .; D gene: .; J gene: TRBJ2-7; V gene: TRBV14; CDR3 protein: CASSQGGKTGYEQYF; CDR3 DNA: TGTGCCAGCAGCCAAGGGGGAAAGACAGGCTACGAGCAGTACTTC
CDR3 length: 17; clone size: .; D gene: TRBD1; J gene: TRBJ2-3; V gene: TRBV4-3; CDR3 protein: CASSYGVAGGLLDTQYF; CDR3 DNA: TGCGCCAGCAGTTATGGCGTGGCAGGGGGCCTCCTGGATACGCAGTATTTT
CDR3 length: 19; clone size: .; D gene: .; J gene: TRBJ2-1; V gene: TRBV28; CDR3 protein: CASSPTWVRDRSSYNEQFF; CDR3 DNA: TGTGCCAGCAGTCCCACATGGGTCCGTGACCGAAGCTCCTACAATGAGCAGTTCTTC
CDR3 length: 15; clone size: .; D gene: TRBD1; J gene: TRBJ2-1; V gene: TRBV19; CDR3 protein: CASSTLQGNSIEQFF; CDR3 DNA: TGTGCCAGTAGTACCCTACAGGGGAACAGCATTGAGCAGTTCTTC
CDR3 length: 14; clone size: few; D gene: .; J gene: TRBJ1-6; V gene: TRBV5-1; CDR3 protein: CASSFNSYNSPLHF; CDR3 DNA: TGCGCCAGCAGCTTCAACTCCTATAATTCACCCCTCCACTTT
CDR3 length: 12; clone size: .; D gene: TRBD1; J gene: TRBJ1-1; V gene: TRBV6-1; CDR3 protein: CASLRGRAEAFF; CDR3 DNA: TGTGCCAGCCTGAGGGGGCGGGCTGAAGCTTTCTTT
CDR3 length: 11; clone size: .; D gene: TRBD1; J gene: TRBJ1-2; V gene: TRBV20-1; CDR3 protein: CSAQDRAGSTF; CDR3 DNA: TGCAGTGCCCAAGACAGGGCTGGCTCCACCTTC
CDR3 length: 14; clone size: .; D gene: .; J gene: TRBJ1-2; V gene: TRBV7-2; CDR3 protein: CASSSGHLNYGYTF; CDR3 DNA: TGTGCCAGCAGCTCCGGACACCTTAACTATGGCTACACCTTC
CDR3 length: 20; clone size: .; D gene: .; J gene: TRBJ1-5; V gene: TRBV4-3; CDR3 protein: CASSYAEGPTKRDDHQPQHF; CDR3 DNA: TGCGCCAGCAGCTACGCAGAGGGTCCTACAAAGCGGGATGATCATCAGCCCCAGCATTTT
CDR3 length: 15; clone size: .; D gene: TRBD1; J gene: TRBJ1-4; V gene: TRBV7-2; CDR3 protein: CASSLSRTGHEKLFF; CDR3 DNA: TGTGCCAGCAGCTTAAGCCGGACAGGGCATGAAAAACTGTTTTTT
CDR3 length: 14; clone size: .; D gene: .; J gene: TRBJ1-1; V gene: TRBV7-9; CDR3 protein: CASSLRQGNTEAFF; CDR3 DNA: TGTGCCAGCAGCCTCCGGCAGGGGAACACTGAAGCTTTCTTT
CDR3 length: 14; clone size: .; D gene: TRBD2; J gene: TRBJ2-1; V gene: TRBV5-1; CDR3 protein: CASSRDYEVNEQFF; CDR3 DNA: TGCGCCAGCAGCCGGGACTATGAAGTCAATGAGCAGTTCTTC
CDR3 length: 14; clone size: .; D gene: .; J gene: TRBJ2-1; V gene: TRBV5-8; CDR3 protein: CASSLRAGDQGQFF; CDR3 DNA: TGTGCCAGCAGCTTGCGGGCAGGGGACCAGGGGCAGTTCTTC
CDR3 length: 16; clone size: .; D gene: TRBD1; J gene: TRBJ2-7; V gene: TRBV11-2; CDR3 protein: CASSSLGQETNYEQYF; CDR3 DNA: TGTGCCAGCAGCTCCCTCGGACAGGAGACAAACTACGAGCAGTACTTC
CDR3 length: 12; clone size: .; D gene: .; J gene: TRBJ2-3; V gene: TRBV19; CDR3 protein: CASSSPADTQYF; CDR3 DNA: TGTGCCAGTAGTTCTCCGGCAGATACGCAGTATTTT
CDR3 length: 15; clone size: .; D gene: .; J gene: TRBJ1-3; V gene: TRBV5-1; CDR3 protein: CASSSGVVSGNTIYF; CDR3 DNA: TGCGCCAGCAGCTCCGGGGTAGTCTCTGGAAACACCATATATTTT
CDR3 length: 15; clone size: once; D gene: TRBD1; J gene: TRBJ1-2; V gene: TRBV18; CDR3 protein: CASSPNTGGDYGYTF; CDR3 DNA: TGTGCCAGCTCACCAAACACAGGGGGGGACTATGGCTACACCTTC
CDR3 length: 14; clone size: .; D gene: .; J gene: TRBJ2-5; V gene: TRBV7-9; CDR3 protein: CASSPPWGKETQYF; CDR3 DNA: TGTGCCAGCAGCCCTCCCTGGGGGAAAGAGACCCAGTACTTC
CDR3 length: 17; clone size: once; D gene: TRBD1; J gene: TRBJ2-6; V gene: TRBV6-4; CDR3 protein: CASSDGTGGSGANVLTF; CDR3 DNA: TGTGCCAGCAGTGACGGGACAGGGGGCTCTGGGGCCAACGTCCTGACTTTC
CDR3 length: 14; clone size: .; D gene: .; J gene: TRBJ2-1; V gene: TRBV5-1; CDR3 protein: CASSLGVGPDEQFF; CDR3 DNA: TGCGCCAGCAGCTTGGGTGTGGGACCGGATGAGCAGTTCTTC
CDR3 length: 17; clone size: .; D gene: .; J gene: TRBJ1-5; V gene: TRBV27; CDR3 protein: CASSLWSAGEINQPQHF; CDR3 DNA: TGTGCCAGCAGTTTATGGTCGGCAGGGGAAATCAATCAGCCCCAGCATTTT
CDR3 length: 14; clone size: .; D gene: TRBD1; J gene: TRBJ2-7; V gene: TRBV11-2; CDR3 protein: CASSLGQGAYEQYF; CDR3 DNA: TGTGCCAGCAGCTTAGGACAGGGGGCCTACGAGCAGTACTTC
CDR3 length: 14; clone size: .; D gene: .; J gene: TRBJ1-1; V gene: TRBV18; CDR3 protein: CASSRRAVGTEAFF; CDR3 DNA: TGTGCCAGCTCACGCAGGGCAGTTGGGACTGAAGCTTTCTTT
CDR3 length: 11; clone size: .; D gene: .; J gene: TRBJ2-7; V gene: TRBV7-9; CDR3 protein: CASRQGNEQYF; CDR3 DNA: TGTGCCAGCAGGCAGGGAAACGAGCAGTACTTC
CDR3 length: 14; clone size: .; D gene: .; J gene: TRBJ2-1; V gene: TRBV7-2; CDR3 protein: CASSLIAALNEQFF; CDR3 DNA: TGTGCCAGCAGCTTAATAGCGGCCCTCAATGAGCAGTTCTTC
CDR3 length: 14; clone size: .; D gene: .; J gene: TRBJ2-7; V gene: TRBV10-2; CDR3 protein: CASLPRVPASEQYF; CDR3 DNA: TGCGCCAGCTTACCTAGGGTTCCGGCGAGCGAGCAGTACTTC
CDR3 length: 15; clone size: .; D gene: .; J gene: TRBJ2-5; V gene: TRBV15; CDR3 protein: CATSRGSSEVGTQYF; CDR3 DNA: TGTGCCACCAGCAGAGGGTCTAGCGAAGTGGGGACCCAGTACTTC
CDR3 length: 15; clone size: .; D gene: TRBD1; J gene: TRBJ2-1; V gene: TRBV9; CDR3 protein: CASSVGDRGSNEQFF; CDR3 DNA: TGTGCCAGCAGCGTAGGGGACAGGGGAAGCAATGAGCAGTTCTTC
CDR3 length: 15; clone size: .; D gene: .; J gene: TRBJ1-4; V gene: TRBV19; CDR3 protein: CASSIPPDSGGKLFF; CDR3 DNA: TGTGCCAGTAGTATCCCCCCTGACAGCGGAGGAAAACTGTTTTTT
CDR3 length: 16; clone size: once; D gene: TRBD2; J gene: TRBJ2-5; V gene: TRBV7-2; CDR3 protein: CASSLVSGGAIETQYF; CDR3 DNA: TGTGCCAGCAGCTTAGTTAGCGGGGGGGCCATAGAGACCCAGTACTTC
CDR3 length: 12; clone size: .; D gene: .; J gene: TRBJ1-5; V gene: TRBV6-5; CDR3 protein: CASSGLGQPQHF; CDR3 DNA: TGTGCCAGCAGTGGACTTGGTCAGCCCCAGCATTTT
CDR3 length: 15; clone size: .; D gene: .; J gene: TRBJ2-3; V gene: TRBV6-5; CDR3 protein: CAIGRRTGFTDTQYF; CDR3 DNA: TGTGCCATCGGACGGAGAACAGGGTTCACAGATACGCAGTATTTT
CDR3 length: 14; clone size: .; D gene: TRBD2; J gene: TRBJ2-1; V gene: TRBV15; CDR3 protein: CATSTSGGDNEQFF; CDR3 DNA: TGTGCCACCAGCACTAGCGGGGGGGACAATGAGCAGTTCTTC
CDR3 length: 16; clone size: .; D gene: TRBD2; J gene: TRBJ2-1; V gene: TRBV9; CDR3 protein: CASSVEGRGAANEQFF; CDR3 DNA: TGTGCCAGCAGCGTAGAAGGGCGGGGGGCGGCGAATGAGCAGTTCTTC
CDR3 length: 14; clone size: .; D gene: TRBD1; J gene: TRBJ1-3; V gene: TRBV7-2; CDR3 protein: CASSPGQVGNTIYF; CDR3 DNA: TGTGCCAGCAGCCCCGGACAGGTTGGAAACACCATATATTTT
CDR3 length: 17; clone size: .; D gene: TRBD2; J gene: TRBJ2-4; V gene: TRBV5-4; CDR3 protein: CASSPRLAGGTQNIQYF; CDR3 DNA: TGTGCCAGCAGCCCGAGACTAGCGGGGGGGACGCAAAACATTCAGTACTTC
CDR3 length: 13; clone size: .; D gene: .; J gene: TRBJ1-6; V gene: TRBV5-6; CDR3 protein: CASSSGQISPLHF; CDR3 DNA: TGTGCCAGCAGCTCCGGACAGATTTCACCCCTCCACTTT
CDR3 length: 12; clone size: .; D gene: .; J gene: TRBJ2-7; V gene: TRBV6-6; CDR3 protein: CASSPQAYEQYF; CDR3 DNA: TGTGCCAGCAGTCCACAGGCTTACGAGCAGTACTTC
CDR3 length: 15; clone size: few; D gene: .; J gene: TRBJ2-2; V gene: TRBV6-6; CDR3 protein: CASTTPGTNTGELFF; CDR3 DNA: TGTGCCAGCACCACACCAGGGACGAACACCGGGGAGCTGTTTTTT
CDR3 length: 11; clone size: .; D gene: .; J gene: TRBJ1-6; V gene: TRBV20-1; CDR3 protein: CSASGDSPLHF; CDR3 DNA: TGCAGTGCTAGCGGGGATTCACCCCTCCACTTT
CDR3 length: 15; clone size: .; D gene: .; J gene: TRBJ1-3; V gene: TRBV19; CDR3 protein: CASMSGTFAGNTIYF; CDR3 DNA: TGTGCCAGTATGTCCGGAACATTCGCCGGAAACACCATATATTTT
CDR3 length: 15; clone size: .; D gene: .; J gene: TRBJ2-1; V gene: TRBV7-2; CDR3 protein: CASSFGRGWYNEQFF; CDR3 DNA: TGTGCCAGCAGCTTTGGTAGGGGCTGGTACAATGAGCAGTTCTTC
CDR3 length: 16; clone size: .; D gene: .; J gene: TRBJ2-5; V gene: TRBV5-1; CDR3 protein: CASSTGPLYRGETQYF; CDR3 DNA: TGCGCCAGCAGCACCGGGCCTCTTTATAGAGGAGAGACCCAGTACTTC